This note documents a single T cell receptor beta chain sequence. The ends lost 0 bases at V and 4 bases at J; junction bases unmatched: 13. This CDR3 is built from 18 residues. Germline V CDR1 and CDR2: SGHRS, YFSETQ. This entry comes from a study of beta chain features in type 1 diabetes. Expressed TCRB transcripts were sequenced, since all the RNA that had been isolated was reverse transcribed. Only in-frame clones appear in the TCRdb table, and some are missing; sequencing was by immunoSEQ multiplex PCR. The sample consists of about 24,000 clones, about 72% of them appearing once. The specimen was Tregs from blood. J is TRBJ2-3 and V is TRBV5-1; TRBD2 matches 8 bases. The receptor comes from a woman aged 40-49 years in good health. The CDR3 DNA sequence: TGCGCCAGCAGCTTGGCTGTGCTAGCCGGGGGGGTAGCAGATACGCAGTATTTT. It translates to CASSLAVLAGGVADTQYF.